This T cell receptor beta chain was captured in a study of CD8+CD57+ T cells in acquired aplastic anemia. For the study at large: Each DNA sample taken from sorted CD4+ and CD8+ cells came to about 3 ug on average.

Genomic DNA acted as the template from which TCR beta VDJ combination and CDR3 sequence profiling were carried out. TCRdb reprocessed the reads via MiXCR and lists one record per CDR3 protein. The profile covers some 120,000 distinct CDR3 sequences, with about 40% appearing a single time and under 3% taken by the ten largest. Those patients picked for sequencing had displayed CD8+CD57+ cell expansion on flow cytometry. Receipt of therapy had not occurred in any patient by the time of blood sampling. V lost 1 base, J lost 7 bases, and 11 bases lay in between. CDR3 length equals 15 residues. CDR1 SNHLY and CDR2 FYNNEI come from the germline V gene. Study-level findings and limits: Significance was not reached for CD8+ Simpson's diversity between patients and controls. Patients and controls shared around 30 CD8+ CDR3 sequences.

This clonotype came up many times. Its target is unknown. The rearrangement joins TRBV2 to TRBJ1-6; D is ambiguous. This receptor was obtained from a human donor with aplastic anemia. The source material was sorted CD4+, CD8+, or CD8+CD57+ T cells (not recorded which) from PBMCs. The CDR3 DNA reads as TGTGCCAGCAGTGAAGGGATGACACTAAATTCACCCCTCCACTTT. Translated: CASSEGMTLNSPLHF.